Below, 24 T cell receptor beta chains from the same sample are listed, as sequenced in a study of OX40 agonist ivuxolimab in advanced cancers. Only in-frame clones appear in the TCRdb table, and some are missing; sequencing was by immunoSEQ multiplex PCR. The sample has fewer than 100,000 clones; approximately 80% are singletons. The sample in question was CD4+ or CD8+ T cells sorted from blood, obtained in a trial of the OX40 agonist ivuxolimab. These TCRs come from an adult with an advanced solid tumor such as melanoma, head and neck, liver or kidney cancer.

CDR3 sequence reads: CASSVGQTSNQPQHF. CDR3 DNA: TGTGCCAGCAGTGTTGGCCAGACTAGCAATCAGCCCCAGCATTTT. The chain joins TRBV2 to TRBJ1-5; D gene uncertain. V lost 4 bases to trimming and J lost 0 bases, with 10 bases between them. The length of the CDR3 is 15 residues. Looked up from germline, CDR1 is SNHLY and CDR2 is FYNNEI.

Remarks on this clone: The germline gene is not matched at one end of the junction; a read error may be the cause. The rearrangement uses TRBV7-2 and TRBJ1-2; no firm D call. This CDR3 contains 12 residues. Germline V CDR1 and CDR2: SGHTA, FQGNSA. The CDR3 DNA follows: TGTGCCAGCAGCTCATCACCCGGACGGCCTCACTTC. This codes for CASSSSPGRPHF.

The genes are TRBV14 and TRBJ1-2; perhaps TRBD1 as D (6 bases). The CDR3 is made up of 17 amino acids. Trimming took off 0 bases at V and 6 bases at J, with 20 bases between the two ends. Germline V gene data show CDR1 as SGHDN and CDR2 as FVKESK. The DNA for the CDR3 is TGTGCCAGCAGCCAAGACCGTATGGGGGGCCGGAGAGATGGCTACACCTTC. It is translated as CASSQDRMGGRRDGYTF.

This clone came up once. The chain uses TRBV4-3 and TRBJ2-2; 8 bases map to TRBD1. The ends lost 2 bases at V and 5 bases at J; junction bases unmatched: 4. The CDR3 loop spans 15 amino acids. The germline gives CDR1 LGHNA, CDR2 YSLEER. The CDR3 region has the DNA TGCGCCAGCAGCCAAAGACAGGGGAGGACCGGGGAGCTGTTTTTT. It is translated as CASSQRQGRTGELFF.

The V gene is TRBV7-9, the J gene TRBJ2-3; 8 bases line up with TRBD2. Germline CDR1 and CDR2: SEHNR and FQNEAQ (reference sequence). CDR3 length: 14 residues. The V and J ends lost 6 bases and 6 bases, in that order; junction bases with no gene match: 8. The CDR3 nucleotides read TGTGCCAGCAGATCAAGCGGGGGCGGGGATACGCAGTATTTT. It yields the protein CASRSSGGGDTQYF.

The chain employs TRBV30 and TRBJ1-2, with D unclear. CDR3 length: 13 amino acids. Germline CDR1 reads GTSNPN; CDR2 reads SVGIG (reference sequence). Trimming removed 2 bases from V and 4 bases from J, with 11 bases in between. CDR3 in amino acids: CAWSYRTSYGYTF. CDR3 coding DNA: TGTGCCTGGAGTTACAGAACCTCCTATGGCTACACCTTC.

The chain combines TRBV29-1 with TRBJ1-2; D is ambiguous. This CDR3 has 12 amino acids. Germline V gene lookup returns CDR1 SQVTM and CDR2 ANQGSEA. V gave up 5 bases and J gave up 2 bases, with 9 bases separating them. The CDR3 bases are TGCAGCGTTTTAGACCGAAACTATGGCTACACCTTC. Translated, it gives CSVLDRNYGYTF.

CDR3 region: CASSSPSASNQPQHF. CDR3 DNA: TGTGCCAGCAGTTCCCCATCAGCCAGCAATCAGCCCCAGCATTTT. This rearrangement joins TRBV28 to TRBJ1-5, with D uncertain. The ends were cut back, 4 bases at V and 1 base at J, with 11 bases in the middle. Germline lookup yields CDR1 MDHEN and CDR2 SYDVKM. This CDR3 spans 15 amino acids.

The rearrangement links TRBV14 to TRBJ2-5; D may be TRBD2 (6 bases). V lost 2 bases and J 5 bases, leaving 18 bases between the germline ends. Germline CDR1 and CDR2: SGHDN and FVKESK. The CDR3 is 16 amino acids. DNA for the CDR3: TGTGCCAGCAGCCAAAGGGTTTACTTTCGGGGGGAGACCCAGTACTTC. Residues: CASSQRVYFRGETQYF.

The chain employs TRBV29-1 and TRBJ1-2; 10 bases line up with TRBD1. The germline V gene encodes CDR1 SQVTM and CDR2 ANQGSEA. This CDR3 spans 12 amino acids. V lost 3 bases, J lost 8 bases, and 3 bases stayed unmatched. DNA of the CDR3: TGCAGCGTTGAGGGACAGGGGCGAGGCTACACCTTC. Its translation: CSVEGQGRGYTF.

The CDR3 DNA follows: TGTGCCAGCAGTTACTCGGGACAGGGGCTGCGTTACGAGCAGTACTTC. This codes for CASSYSGQGLRYEQYF. The chain is built from TRBV6-5 and TRBJ2-7; 10 nucleotides line up with TRBD1. Trimming at V came to 0 bases and at J to 4 bases, leaving 6 bases not matched to a gene. The CDR3 consists of 16 residues. Germline CDR1 reads MNHEY; CDR2 reads SVGAGI.

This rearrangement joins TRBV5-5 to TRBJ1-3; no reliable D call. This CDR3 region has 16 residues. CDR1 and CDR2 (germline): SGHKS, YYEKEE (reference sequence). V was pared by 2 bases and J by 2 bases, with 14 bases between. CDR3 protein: CASSFNGFATGNTIYF. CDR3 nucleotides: TGTGCCAGCAGCTTTAACGGGTTTGCGACTGGAAACACCATATATTTT.

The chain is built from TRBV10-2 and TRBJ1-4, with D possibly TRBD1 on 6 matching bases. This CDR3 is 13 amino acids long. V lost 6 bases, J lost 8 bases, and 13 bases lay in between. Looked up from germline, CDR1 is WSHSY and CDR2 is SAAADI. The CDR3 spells CASSGGAGEKLFF. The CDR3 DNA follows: TGCGCCAGCAGCGGGGGCGCGGGGGAAAAACTGTTTTTT.

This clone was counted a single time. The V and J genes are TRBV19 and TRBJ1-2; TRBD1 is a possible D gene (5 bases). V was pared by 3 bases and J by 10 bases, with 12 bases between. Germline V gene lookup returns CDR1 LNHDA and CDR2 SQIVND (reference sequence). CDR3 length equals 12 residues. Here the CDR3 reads CASSIGRTHYTF. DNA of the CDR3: TGTGCCAGTAGTATCGGTCGGACACACTACACCTTC.

CDR3 loop: CASSRPGMNTEAFF. CDR3 sequence (DNA): TGTGCCAGCAGCCGTCCAGGTATGAACACTGAAGCTTTCTTT. V usage is TRBV14 and J usage is TRBJ1-1; no clear D. Trimming removed 4 bases at V and 0 bases at J, with 9 bases between. This CDR3 spans 14 amino acids. Germline values: CDR1 SGHDN, CDR2 FVKESK.

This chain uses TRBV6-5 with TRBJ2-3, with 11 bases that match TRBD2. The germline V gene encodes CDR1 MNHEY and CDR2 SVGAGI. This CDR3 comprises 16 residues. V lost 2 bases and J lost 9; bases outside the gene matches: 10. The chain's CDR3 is CASSYASGGHGGTQYF. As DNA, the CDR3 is TGTGCCAGCAGTTACGCTAGCGGGGGGCACGGAGGCACGCAGTATTTT.

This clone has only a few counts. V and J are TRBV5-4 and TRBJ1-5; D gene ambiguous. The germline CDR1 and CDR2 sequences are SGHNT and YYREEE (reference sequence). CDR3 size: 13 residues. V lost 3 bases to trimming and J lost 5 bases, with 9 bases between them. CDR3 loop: CASSSDMDQPQHF. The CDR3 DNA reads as TGTGCCAGCAGCTCCGACATGGATCAGCCCCAGCATTTT.

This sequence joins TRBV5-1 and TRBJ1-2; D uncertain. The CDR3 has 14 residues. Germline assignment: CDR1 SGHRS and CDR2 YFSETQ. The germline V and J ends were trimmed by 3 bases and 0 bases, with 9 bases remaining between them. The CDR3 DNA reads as TGCGCCAGCAGCTCCTCGGGCGCTAACTATGGCTACACCTTC. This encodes CASSSSGANYGYTF.

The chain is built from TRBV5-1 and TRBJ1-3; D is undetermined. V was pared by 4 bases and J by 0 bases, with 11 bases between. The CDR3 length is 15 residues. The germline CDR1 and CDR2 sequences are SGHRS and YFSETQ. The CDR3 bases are TGCGCCAGCAGCCCCGCAGGACTCTCTGGAAACACCATATATTTT. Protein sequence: CASSPAGLSGNTIYF.

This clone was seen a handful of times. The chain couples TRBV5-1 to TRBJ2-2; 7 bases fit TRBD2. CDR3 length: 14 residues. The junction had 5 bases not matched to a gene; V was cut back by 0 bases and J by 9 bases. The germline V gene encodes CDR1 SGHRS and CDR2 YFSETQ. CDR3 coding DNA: TGCGCCAGCAGCTTGGTCGAGGGAGGGCGGGAGCTGTTTTTT. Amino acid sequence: CASSLVEGGRELFF. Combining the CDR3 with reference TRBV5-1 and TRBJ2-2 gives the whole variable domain KAGVTQTPRYLIKTRGQQVTLSCSPISGHRSVSWYQQTPGQGLQFLFEYFSETQRNKGNFPGRFSGRQFSNSRSEMNVSTLELGDSALYLCASSLVEGGRELFFGEGSRLTVL.

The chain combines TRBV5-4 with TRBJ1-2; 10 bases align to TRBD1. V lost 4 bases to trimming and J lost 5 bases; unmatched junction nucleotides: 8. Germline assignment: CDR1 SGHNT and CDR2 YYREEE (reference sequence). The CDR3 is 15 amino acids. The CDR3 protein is CASSPRQGAGYGYTF. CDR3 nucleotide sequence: TGTGCCAGCAGCCCAAGACAGGGGGCGGGGTATGGCTACACCTTC.

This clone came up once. The DNA of the CDR3 is TGTGCCAGCAGCCCAAGGGCGGGAGCCATAGATACGCAGTATTTT. It encodes CASSPRAGAIDTQYF. J is TRBJ2-3 and V is TRBV5-4; TRBD2 agrees at 7 bases. V shed 4 bases, J shed 5 bases, and the junction held 10 bases outside the gene matches. Per the germline V gene, CDR1 is SGHNT and CDR2 is YYREEE (reference sequence). The CDR3 runs to 15 residues.

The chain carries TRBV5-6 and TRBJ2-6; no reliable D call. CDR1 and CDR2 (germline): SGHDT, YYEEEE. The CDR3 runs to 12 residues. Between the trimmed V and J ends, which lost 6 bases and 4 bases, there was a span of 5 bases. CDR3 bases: TGTGCCAGCACCCGGGGGGCCAACGTCCTGACTTTC. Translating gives CASTRGANVLTF.

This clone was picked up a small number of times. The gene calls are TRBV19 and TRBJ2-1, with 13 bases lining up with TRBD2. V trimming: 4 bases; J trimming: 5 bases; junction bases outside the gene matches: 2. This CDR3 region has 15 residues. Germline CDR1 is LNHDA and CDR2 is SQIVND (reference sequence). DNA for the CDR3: TGTGCCAGTAGTAGGACTAGCGGGAGACACAATGAGCAGTTCTTC. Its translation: CASSRTSGRHNEQFF.